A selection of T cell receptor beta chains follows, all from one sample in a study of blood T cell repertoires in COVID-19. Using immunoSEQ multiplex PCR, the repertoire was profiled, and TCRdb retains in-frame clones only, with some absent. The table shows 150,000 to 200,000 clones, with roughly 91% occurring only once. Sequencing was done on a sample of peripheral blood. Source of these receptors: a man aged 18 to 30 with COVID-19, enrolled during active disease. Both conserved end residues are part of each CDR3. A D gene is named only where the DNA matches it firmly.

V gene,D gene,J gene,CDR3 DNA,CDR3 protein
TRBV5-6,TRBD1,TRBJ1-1,TGTGCCAGCAGCGTCCAGGGGGCCAGGGTCCCTGAAGCTTTCTTT,CASSVQGARVPEAFF
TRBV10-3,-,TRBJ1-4,TGTGCCATCACTAAGGGTGAGGGGGAAAAACTGCTTTTT,CAITKGEGEKLLF
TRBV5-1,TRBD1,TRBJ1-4,TGCGCCAGCAGCTTGGGGACAGGGGGCGACGAAAAACTGCTTTTT,CASSLGTGGDEKLLF
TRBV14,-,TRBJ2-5,TGTGCCAGCAGGGCCCGGACAGAAGAGGAAGAGACCCAGTACTTC,CASRARTEEEETQYF
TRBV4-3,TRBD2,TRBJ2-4,TGCGCCAGCAGCCAGTGGGGGGGAGCCAAAAACATTCAGTACTTC,CASSQWGGAKNIQYF
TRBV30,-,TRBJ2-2,TGTGCCTGGAAACAGGCAGTGGGGGAGCTGTTTTTT,CAWKQAVGELFF
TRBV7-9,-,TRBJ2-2,TGTGCCAGCACCGAAAGTCCGGGGAACACCGGGGAGCTGTTTTTT,CASTESPGNTGELFF
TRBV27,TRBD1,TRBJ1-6,TGTGCCAGCCGGGACAGGGCTAATTCACCCCTCCACTTT,CASRDRANSPLHF
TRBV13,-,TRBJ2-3,TGTGCCAGCAGCTTAGGCCGGGGAGGTAGCACAGATACGCAGTATTTT,CASSLGRGGSTDTQYF
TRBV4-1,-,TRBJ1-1,TGCGCCAGCAGCCAAGGCCGGGGGGGGTTGATGAACACTGAAGCTTTCTTT,CASSQGRGGLMNTEAFF
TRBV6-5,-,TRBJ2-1,TGTGCCAGCAGTTACTCGACTCCCTACAATGAGCAGTTCTTC,CASSYSTPYNEQFF
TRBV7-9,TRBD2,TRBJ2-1,TGTGCCAGCAGAACTAGCGGGCCTTACAATGAGCAGTTCTTC,CASRTSGPYNEQFF
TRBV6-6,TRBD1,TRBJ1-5,TGTGCCAGCGGGCAAGACCGGGGACAGGGGGATCAGCCCCAGCATTTT,CASGQDRGQGDQPQHF